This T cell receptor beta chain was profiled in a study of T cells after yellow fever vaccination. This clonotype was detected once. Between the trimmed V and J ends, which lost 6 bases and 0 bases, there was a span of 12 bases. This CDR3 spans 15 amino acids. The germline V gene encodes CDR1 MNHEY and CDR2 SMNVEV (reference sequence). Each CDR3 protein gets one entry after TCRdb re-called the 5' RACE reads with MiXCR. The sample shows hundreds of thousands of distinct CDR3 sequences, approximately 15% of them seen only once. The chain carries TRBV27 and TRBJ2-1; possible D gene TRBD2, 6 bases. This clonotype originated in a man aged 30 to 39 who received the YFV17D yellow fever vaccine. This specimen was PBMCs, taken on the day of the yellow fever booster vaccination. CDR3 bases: TGTGCCAGCAGAAATAGCGGAAGCTCCTACAATGAGCAGTTCTTC. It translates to CASRNSGSSYNEQFF.